These 26 T cell receptor beta chains came from one sample sequenced in a study of PD-L1 blockade in urothelial cancer. Generated by immunoSEQ multiplex PCR, the TCRdb table keeps only in-frame clones and is missing some. Among some 19,000 clones listed, 90% were seen once. The sequenced sample was PBMCs, obtained around atezolizumab (anti-PD-L1) treatment. Receptors were obtained from a woman between 55 and 75 years old with urothelial cancer.

V gene TRBV27 combines with J gene TRBJ2-5; 9 bases line up with TRBD2. The CDR3 totals 15 residues. Germline lookup yields CDR1 MNHEY and CDR2 SMNVEV (reference sequence). V was pared by 1 base and J by 5 bases, with 5 bases of the junction left unmatched. The CDR3 loop is CASSLWAGGGETQYF. As DNA, the CDR3 is TGTGCCAGCAGTTTATGGGCGGGAGGGGGCGAGACCCAGTACTTC.

The chain couples TRBV29-1 to TRBJ2-3; D is undetermined. Per germline, CDR1 SQVTM and CDR2 ANQGSEA. V was trimmed by 4 bases and J by 0 bases, leaving 17 bases between them. The CDR3 is made up of 16 amino acids. This chain's CDR3 is CSVVGAGYTSTDTQYF. As DNA, the CDR3 is TGCAGCGTTGTTGGAGCCGGTTATACTAGCACAGATACGCAGTATTTT.

This chain uses TRBV21-1 with TRBJ2-4; the D call in the table, TRBD1, was not verified against the DNA. TRBV21-1 is flagged as a pseudogene. This CDR3 region has 20 residues. Here the CDR3 reads CASSKSRDRGKVVKGNIQYF. The CDR3 DNA reads TGTGCCAGCAGCAAATCCCGGGACAGGGGAAAGGTAGTTAAGGGAAACATTCAGTACTTC.

The V gene is TRBV27, the J gene TRBJ1-2; D unresolved. The CDR3 is 13 residues long. From germline, CDR1 is MNHEY and CDR2 SMNVEV (reference sequence). Between the trimmed V and J ends, which lost 3 bases and 4 bases, there was a span of 9 bases. The CDR3 sequence: CASSFGVSYGYTF. The CDR3 DNA reads as TGTGCCAGCAGTTTCGGAGTATCCTATGGCTACACCTTC.

This clone has a single count. DNA for the CDR3: TGTGCCACCCGCGGGGGGATCTGGCTTAACTATGGCTACACCTTC. Its translation: CATRGGIWLNYGYTF. V gene TRBV19 combines with J gene TRBJ1-2, with D maybe TRBD1 (5 bases). The CDR3 length is 15 residues. Deletions cut 10 bases from V and 1 base from J, with 19 bases between. Germline-derived CDR1 and CDR2 are LNHDA and SQIVND (reference sequence). The full variable domain, completed using reference TRBV19 and TRBJ1-2, is DGGITQSPKYLFRKEGQNVTLSCEQNLNHDAMYWYRQDPGQGLRLIYYSQIVNDFQKGDIAEGYSVSREKKESFPLTVTSAQKNPTAFYLCATRGGIWLNYGYTFGSGTRLTVV.

The chain carries TRBV5-5 and TRBJ2-7, with D perhaps TRBD2 (5 bases). V shed 1 base and J shed 3 bases, with 11 bases lying between them. The germline gives CDR1 SGHKS, CDR2 YYEKEE (reference sequence). This CDR3 contains 14 residues. For the CDR3, the DNA is TGTGCCAGCAGCTTGAGTTTGGGAGACTACGAGCAGTACTTC. Amino acid sequence: CASSLSLGDYEQYF.

The J gene is TRBJ1-1, the V gene TRBV28; the match to TRBD1 covers 8 bases. The V and J ends lost 3 bases and 6 bases, in that order; junction bases with no gene match: 15. From germline, CDR1 is MDHEN and CDR2 SYDVKM. This CDR3 is built from 17 residues. The CDR3, as DNA: TGTGCCAGCAGTTTTCGGGGGAAGGGCAGGGGGCAGGCTGAAGCTTTCTTT. Protein: CASSFRGKGRGQAEAFF.

This chain uses TRBV9 with TRBJ2-1; D is perhaps TRBD2 (5 bases). Germline CDR1 SGDLS, CDR2 YYNGEE. Trimming cost V 5 bases and J 0 bases, with 21 bases left between them. The CDR3 sequence is 18 residues long. This CDR3 reads CASSVGDFGLSSYNEQFF. In nucleotides, the CDR3 is TGTGCCAGCAGTGTCGGGGATTTCGGGCTGAGCTCCTACAATGAGCAGTTCTTC.

The J gene is TRBJ2-4, the V gene TRBV20-1; possible D gene TRBD2, 6 bases. The CDR3 is 11 amino acids. Germline values: CDR1 DFQATT, CDR2 SNEGSKA (reference sequence). The DNA of the CDR3 is TGCAGCCAGCGGGTCAAAAACATTCAGTACTTC. It is translated as CSQRVKNIQYF.

This sequence joins TRBV9 and TRBJ1-3; 7 bases fit TRBD1. The germline V gene has CDR1 SGDLS and CDR2 YYNGEE. This CDR3 comprises 15 residues. After removal of 7 bases from V and 4 bases from J, the junction contained 11 bases not matched to a gene. The CDR3 is CASGPKRQGGNTIYF. The CDR3 nucleotides are TGTGCCAGCGGGCCAAAGAGACAGGGAGGAAACACCATATATTTT.

This clone came up a few times. The rearrangement uses TRBV7-6 and TRBJ2-5, with 7 bases aligning to TRBD1. Germline CDR1 SGHVS, CDR2 FNYEAQ. The V gene end was trimmed by 2 bases and the J gene end by 13 bases; junction bases not matched to a gene: 16. The CDR3 consists of 15 residues. The CDR3 DNA follows: TGTGCCAGCAGCTTACCACAGGGGCCCACCTCTAGTCCGTACTTC. It translates to CASSLPQGPTSSPYF.

The chain employs TRBV27 and TRBJ1-5; 8 bases map to TRBD1. The V segment lost 6 bases and the J segment 2 bases; nucleotides outside the gene matches: 6. From germline, CDR1 is MNHEY and CDR2 SMNVEV (reference sequence). The CDR3 is 15 amino acids. The DNA for the CDR3 is TGTGCCAGCAGGGCGACAGGGGCGGGCAATCAGCCCCAGCATTTT. It codes for CASRATGAGNQPQHF.

This sequence joins TRBV25-1 and TRBJ1-1, with D possibly being TRBD1 (5 bases). This CDR3 is built from 16 residues. Looked up from germline, CDR1 is MGHDK and CDR2 is SYGVNS. V was shortened by 1 base and J by 5 bases, with 17 bases between the two germline ends. The CDR3 region is CASSESSAQGGTEAFF. CDR3 nucleotides: TGTGCCAGCAGTGAATCATCGGCCCAGGGAGGGACTGAAGCTTTCTTT. The full variable domain, with the rest looked up from reference TRBV25-1 and TRBJ1-1, is EADIYQTPRYLVIGTGKKITLECSQTMGHDKMYWYQQDPGMELHLIHYSYGVNSTEKGDLSSESTVSRIRTEHFPLTLESARPSHTSQYLCASSESSAQGGTEAFFGQGTRLTVV.

V and J are TRBV11-2 and TRBJ1-1, with 10 bases identical to TRBD1. The CDR3 consists of 17 residues. CDR1 and CDR2 (germline): SGHAT, FQNNGV. Trimming at V came to 4 bases and at J to 7 bases, leaving 15 bases not matched to a gene. DNA for the CDR3: TGTGCCAGCAGCTCCCTAAGGGGGGACAGGGGTAATTATGAAGCTTTCTTT. Translation gives CASSSLRGDRGNYEAFF.

The chain recombines TRBV11-2 with TRBJ1-1, with D perhaps TRBD1 (5 bases). The CDR3 sequence is 14 residues long. Deletions cut 1 base from V and 5 bases from J, with 11 bases between. Germline V CDR1 and CDR2: SGHAT, FQNNGV. The CDR3 protein is CASSLVAGSTEAFF. The CDR3 region has the DNA TGTGCCAGCAGCTTAGTAGCAGGGTCAACTGAAGCTTTCTTT.

The rearrangement joins TRBV28 to TRBJ1-2; 8 bases fit TRBD1. CDR3 size: 14 residues. Trimming removed 6 bases from V and 6 bases from J; junction bases left unmatched: 9. Germline assignment: CDR1 MDHEN and CDR2 SYDVKM. CDR3 residues: CASRRQGAYHGYTF. Written as DNA, the CDR3 is TGTGCCAGCAGACGGCAGGGGGCCTATCATGGCTACACCTTC.

This chain links TRBV7-9 with TRBJ2-5, with TRBD1 matching over 8 bases. CDR3 length: 15 residues. The germline gives CDR1 SEHNR, CDR2 FQNEAQ (reference sequence). V was pared by 4 bases and J by 5 bases, with 9 bases of the junction left unmatched. CDR3 amino acids: CASSSLRTGRETQYF. CDR3 DNA: TGTGCCAGCAGCTCACTAAGGACAGGGCGGGAGACCCAGTACTTC.

In DNA, the CDR3 is TGTGCCAGCAGTAGCCTAGCGGGACCTTACAATGAGCAGTTCTTC. It translates to CASSSLAGPYNEQFF. This chain uses TRBV6-5 with TRBJ2-1; the match to TRBD2 covers 9 bases. The germline V gene encodes CDR1 MNHEY and CDR2 SVGAGI. There are 15 residues in the CDR3. With V trimmed by 5 bases and J by 4 bases, 6 bases remained unmatched.

The CDR3 here is CASSLRQGGLAGLPYEQYF. The CDR3, as DNA: TGTGCCAGCAGCCTTCGGCAAGGGGGGTTAGCGGGTCTTCCGTACGAGCAGTACTTC. The chain carries TRBV4-2 and TRBJ2-7, with a tentative D call TRBD2 (7 bases). CDR3 size: 19 residues. Trimming took off 4 bases at V and 4 bases at J, with 29 bases between the two ends. Germline-derived CDR1 and CDR2 are LGHNA and YNFKEQ.

J is TRBJ2-3 and V is TRBV5-1; TRBD2 matches at 10 bases. V was clipped by 5 bases and J by 4 bases; unmatched bases: 10. Germline CDR1 reads SGHRS; CDR2 reads YFSETQ. CDR3 length: 16 amino acids. CDR3 nucleotides: TGCGCCAGCAGTTCCGCCAGCGGGAGGGTGGCAGATACGCAGTATTTT. Protein product: CASSSASGRVADTQYF.

V and J are TRBV19 and TRBJ2-7, with 9 bases fitting TRBD1. This CDR3 is 13 amino acids long. Trimming cost V 5 bases and J 4 bases; bases outside gene matches: 3. The germline CDR1 and CDR2 sequences are LNHDA and SQIVND (reference sequence). CDR3 sequence (DNA): TGTGCCAGTAGTTCGACAGGGGGGTACGAGCAGTACTTC. Protein: CASSSTGGYEQYF.

V and J are TRBV5-1 and TRBJ2-5; TRBD1 might be the D (5 bases). Trimming pared 4 bases from V and 5 bases from J, leaving 18 bases between. This CDR3 has 15 amino acids. Germline V gives CDR1 SGHRS, CDR2 YFSETQ. Here the CDR3 reads CASSPGLRVGETQYF. CDR3 in DNA: TGCGCCAGCAGCCCGGGTCTCAGGGTTGGGGAGACCCAGTACTTC.

The V call is TRBV5-1, the J call TRBJ1-5; 9 positions agree with TRBD1. Germline-derived CDR1 and CDR2 are SGHRS and YFSETQ. Germline trimming cut 3 bases from V and 6 bases from J; bases unmatched to any gene: 4. The CDR3 loop spans 14 amino acids. As DNA, the CDR3 is TGCGCCAGCAGCTCCGGACAGGGGCTTCAGCCCCAGCATTTT. It yields the protein CASSSGQGLQPQHF.

This chain connects TRBV28 to TRBJ1-2, with D hard to call. The V gene's germline CDR1 is MDHEN and CDR2 SYDVKM. This CDR3 is 12 amino acids long. The V end lost 4 bases, the J end lost 5 bases, and 8 bases lay between the germline ends. The CDR3 coding sequence is TGTGCCAGCAGTTCCGGGATTTATGGCTACACCTTC. Translating gives CASSSGIYGYTF.

The chain combines TRBV19 with TRBJ2-3; 11 bases match TRBD1. V trimming: 6 bases; J trimming: 2 bases; junction bases outside the gene matches: 7. There are 16 residues in the CDR3. Looked up from germline, CDR1 is LNHDA and CDR2 is SQIVND (reference sequence). The CDR3 reads CASSTGTGGPTDTQYF. In DNA, the CDR3 is TGTGCCAGTAGCACCGGGACAGGGGGTCCCACAGATACGCAGTATTTT.

This chain links TRBV7-2 with TRBJ2-2, with D possibly TRBD1 on 6 matching bases. There are 15 residues in the CDR3. CDR1 SGHTA and CDR2 FQGNSA come from the germline V gene. The V end was cut by 1 base, the J end by 5 bases, with 11 bases between. The CDR3 reads CASSLVGRGTGELFF. The CDR3 DNA is TGTGCCAGCAGCTTAGTTGGCAGGGGAACCGGGGAGCTGTTTTTT.